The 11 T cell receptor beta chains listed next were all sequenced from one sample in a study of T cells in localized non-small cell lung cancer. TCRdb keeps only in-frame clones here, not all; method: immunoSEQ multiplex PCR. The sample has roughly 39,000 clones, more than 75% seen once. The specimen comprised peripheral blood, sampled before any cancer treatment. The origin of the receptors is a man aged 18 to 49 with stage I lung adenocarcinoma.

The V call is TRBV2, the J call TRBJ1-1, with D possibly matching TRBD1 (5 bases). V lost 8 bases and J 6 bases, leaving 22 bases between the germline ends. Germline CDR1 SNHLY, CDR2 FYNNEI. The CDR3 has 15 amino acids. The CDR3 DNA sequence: TGTGCCAGCGAAAGTCGGGTCCGACAGATCGCTGAAGCTTTCTTT. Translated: CASESRVRQIAEAFF.

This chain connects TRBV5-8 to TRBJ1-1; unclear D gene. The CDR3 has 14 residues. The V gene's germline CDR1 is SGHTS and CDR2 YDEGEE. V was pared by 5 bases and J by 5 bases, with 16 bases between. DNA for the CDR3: TGTGCCAGCAGACTCATCTGGGAGGGAACTGAAGCTTTCTTT. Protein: CASRLIWEGTEAFF. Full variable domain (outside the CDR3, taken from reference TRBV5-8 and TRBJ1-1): EAGVTQSPTHLIKTRGQQATLRCSPISGHTSVYWYQQALGLGLQFLLWYDEGEERNRGNFPPRFSGRQFPNYSSELNVNALELEDSALYLCASRLIWEGTEAFFGQGTRLTVV.

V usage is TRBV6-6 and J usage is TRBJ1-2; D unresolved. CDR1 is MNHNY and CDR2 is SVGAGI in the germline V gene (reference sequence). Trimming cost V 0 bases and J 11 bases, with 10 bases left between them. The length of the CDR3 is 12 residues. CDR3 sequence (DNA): TGTGCCAGCAGTTACTCTCCGGATGTTTACACCTTC. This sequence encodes CASSYSPDVYTF.

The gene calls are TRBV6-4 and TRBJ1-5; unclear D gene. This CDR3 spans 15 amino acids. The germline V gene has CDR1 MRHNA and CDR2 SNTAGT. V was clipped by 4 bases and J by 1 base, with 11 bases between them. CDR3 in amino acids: CASSGRPASNQPQHF. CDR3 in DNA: TGTGCCAGCAGTGGCCGTCCGGCGAGCAATCAGCCCCAGCATTTT.

CDR3 region: CASSAATASGNTIYF. The DNA for the CDR3 is TGTGCCAGCAGCGCCGCGACGGCCTCTGGAAACACCATATATTTT. The chain couples TRBV9 to TRBJ1-3; D remains ambiguous. V lost 3 bases and J 0 bases, leaving 10 bases between the germline ends. Germline V gene data show CDR1 as SGDLS and CDR2 as YYNGEE. CDR3 length: 15 amino acids.

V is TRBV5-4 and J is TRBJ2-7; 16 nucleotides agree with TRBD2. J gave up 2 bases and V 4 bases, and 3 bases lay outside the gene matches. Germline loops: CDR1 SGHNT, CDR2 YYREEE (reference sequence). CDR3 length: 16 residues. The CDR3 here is CASSPGTSGGAYEQYF. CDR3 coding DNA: TGTGCCAGCAGCCCTGGGACTAGCGGGGGGGCCTACGAGCAGTACTTC.

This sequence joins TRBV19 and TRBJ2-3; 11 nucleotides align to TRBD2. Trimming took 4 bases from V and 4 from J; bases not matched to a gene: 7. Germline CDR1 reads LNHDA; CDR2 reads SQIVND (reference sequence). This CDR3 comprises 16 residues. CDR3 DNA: TGTGCCAGTAGTAGGACTAGCGGGCAAGCCTCAGATACGCAGTATTTT. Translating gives CASSRTSGQASDTQYF.

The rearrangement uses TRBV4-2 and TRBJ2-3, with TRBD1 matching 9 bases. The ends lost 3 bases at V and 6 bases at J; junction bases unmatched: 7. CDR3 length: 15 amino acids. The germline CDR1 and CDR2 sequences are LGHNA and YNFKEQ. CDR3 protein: CASSQLQGAVDTQYF. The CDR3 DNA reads TGTGCCAGCAGCCAGCTACAGGGGGCCGTGGATACGCAGTATTTT.

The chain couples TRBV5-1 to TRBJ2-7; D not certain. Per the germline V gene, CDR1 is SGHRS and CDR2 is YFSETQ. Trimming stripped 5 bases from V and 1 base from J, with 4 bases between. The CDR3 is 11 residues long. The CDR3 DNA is TGCGCCAGCAGGGATTCCTACGAGCAGTACTTC. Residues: CASRDSYEQYF.

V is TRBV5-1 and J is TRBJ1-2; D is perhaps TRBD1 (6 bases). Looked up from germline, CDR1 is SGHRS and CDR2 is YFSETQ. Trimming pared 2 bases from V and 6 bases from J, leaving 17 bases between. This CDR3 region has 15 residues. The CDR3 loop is CASSLSGDTRNGYTF. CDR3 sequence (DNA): TGCGCCAGCAGCTTATCGGGGGACACCAGGAATGGCTACACCTTC. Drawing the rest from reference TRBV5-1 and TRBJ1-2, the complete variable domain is KAGVTQTPRYLIKTRGQQVTLSCSPISGHRSVSWYQQTPGQGLQFLFEYFSETQRNKGNFPGRFSGRQFSNSRSEMNVSTLELGDSALYLCASSLSGDTRNGYTFGSGTRLTVV.

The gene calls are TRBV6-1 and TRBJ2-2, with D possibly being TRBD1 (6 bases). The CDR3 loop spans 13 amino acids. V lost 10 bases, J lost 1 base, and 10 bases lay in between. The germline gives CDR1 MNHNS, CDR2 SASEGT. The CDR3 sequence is CAIEGVNTGELFF. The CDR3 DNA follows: TGTGCCATTGAGGGGGTGAACACCGGGGAGCTGTTTTTT.